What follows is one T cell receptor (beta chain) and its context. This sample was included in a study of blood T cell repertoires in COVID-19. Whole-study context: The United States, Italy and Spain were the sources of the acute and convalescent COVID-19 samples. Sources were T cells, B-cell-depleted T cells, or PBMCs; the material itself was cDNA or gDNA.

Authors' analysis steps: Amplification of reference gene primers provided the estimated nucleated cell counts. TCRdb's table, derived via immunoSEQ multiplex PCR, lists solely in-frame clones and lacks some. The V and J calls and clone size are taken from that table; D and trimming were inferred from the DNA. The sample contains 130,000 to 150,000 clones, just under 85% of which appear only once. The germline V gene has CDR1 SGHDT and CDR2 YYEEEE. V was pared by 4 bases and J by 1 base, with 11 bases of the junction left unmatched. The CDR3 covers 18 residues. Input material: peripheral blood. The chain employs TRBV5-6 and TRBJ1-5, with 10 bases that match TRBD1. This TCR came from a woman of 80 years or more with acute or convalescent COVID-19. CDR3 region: CASSRGQGLVSSNQPQHF. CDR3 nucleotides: TGTGCCAGCAGCCGGGGACAGGGGTTGGTTTCAAGCAATCAGCCCCAGCATTTT. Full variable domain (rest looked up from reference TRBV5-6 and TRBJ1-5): DAGVTQSPTHLIKTRGQQVTLRCSPKSGHDTVSWYQQALGQGPQFIFQYYEEEERQRGNFPDRFSGHQFPNYSSELNVNALLLGDSALYLCASSRGQGLVSSNQPQHFGDGTRLSIL.